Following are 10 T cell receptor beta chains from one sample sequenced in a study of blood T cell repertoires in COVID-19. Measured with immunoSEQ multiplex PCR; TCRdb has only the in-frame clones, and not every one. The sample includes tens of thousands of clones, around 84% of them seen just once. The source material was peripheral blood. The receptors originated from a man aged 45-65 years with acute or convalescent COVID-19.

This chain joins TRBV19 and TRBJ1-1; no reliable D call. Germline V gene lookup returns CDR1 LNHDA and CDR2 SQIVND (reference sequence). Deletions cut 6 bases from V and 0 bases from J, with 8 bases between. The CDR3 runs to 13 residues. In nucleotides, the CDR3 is TGTGCCAGTAGGGTTACAGTGAACACTGAAGCTTTCTTT. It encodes CASRVTVNTEAFF.

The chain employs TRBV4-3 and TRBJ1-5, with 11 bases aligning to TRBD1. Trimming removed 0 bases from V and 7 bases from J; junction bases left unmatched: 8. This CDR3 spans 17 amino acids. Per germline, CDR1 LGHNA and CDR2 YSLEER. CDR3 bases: TGCGCCAGCAGCCAAGACTGGGGACAGGGGGGACGGCAGCCCCAGCATTTT. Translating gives CASSQDWGQGGRQPQHF.

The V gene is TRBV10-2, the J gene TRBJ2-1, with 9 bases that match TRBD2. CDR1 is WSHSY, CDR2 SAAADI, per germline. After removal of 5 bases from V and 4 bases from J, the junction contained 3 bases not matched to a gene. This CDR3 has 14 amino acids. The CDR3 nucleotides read TGCGCCAGCAGTCTAGCGGGGCCGTACAATGAGCAGTTCTTC. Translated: CASSLAGPYNEQFF.

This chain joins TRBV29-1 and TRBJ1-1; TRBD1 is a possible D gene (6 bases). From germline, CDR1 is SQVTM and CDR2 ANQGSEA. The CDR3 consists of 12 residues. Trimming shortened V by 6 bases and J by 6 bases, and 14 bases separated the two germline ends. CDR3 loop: CSVKTGIPEAFF. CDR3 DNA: TGCAGCGTGAAAACAGGGATCCCTGAAGCTTTCTTT.

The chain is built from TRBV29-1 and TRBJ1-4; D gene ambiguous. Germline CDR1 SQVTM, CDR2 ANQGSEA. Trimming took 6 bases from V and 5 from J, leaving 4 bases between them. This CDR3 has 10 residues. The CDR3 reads CSVANEKLFF. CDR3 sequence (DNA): TGCAGCGTGGCAAATGAAAAACTGTTTTTT.

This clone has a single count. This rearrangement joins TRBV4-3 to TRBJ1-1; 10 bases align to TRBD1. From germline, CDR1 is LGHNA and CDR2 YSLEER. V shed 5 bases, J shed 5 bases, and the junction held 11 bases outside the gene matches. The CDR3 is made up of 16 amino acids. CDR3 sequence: CASSGRDRGIRTEAFF. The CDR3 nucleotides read TGCGCCAGCAGCGGACGGGACAGGGGAATTAGGACTGAAGCTTTCTTT.

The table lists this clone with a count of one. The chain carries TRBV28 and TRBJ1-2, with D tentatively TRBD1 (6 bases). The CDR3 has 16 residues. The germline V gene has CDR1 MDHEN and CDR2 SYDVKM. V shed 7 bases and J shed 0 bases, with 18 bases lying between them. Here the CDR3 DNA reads TGTGCCAGCACCAACCCCGGACAGCACCCTAACTATGGCTACACCTTC. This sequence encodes CASTNPGQHPNYGYTF.

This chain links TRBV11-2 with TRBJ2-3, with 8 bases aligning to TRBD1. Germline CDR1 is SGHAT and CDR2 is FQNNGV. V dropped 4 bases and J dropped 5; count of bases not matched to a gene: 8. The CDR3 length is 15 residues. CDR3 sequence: CASSSRTGSGDTQYF. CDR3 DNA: TGTGCCAGCAGCTCCCGGACAGGGTCGGGAGATACGCAGTATTTT.

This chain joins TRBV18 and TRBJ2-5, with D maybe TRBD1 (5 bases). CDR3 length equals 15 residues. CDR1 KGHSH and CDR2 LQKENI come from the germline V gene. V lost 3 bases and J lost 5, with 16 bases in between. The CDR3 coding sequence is TGTGCCAGCTCACCTCAACAGGCCCGGCGGGAGACCCAGTACTTC. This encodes CASSPQQARRETQYF.

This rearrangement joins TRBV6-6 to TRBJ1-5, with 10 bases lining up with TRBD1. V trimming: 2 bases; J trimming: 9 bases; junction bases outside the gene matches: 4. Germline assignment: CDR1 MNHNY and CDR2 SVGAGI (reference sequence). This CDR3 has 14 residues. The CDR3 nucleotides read TGTGCCAGCAGTTACGGGACAGGGGAAGGGCCCCAGCATTTT. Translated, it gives CASSYGTGEGPQHF.